Below, one T cell receptor (beta chain) is given with its context. This receptor's antigen is unknown. No much larger clone exists at a distance of one base, and base qualities are not known. Library construction relied on RACE. The sequencer was a NextSeq 500. Library preparation attached unique molecular identifiers to individual cDNA molecules for quantitative, reproducible TCR counting. From the authors' description of their analysis: A median of around 100,000 TCRs per sample was observed, with a range of 23,224 to 690,600. The Decombinator software suite was used to annotate the V, J and CDR3 of the TCR reads. To make PS versus PT1 abundance plots, every sample was subsampled to the same number of TCRs (28,000). Expanded TCRs were defined as absent before sensitization and observed at least eight times at the 2-week time point. TCRdb ran its own pipeline on the public reads, namely fastp trimming at Q25 and MiXCR clone calling, and kept in-frame beta chains. Entries are consolidated by CDR3 protein sequence, retaining the most common genes and DNA. The V and J calls shown here were made by TCRdb, not taken from the authors' results. Across this sample there are 40,000 to 50,000 distinct CDR3 sequences, with approximately 3.6% seen only once. The ten most abundant clones make up 20% to 30% of the sample.

Counted from cysteine to phenylalanine, this CDR3 has 14 amino acids. Only the CDR3 DNA is retained, 42 bases long and in frame from the first base. The germline V gene (reference sequence) supplies CDR1 SEHNR and CDR2 FQNEAQ. V drops 3 bases and J drops 3 bases, leaving 8 bases in between. According to the study, the label for this sample's time point signals: patch test 1, 2 weeks after DPC sensitization. Per the publication, the treatment or condition label means: therapeutic diphenylcyclopropenone sensitization with weekly scalp DPC. Total RNA was extracted from unfractionated whole blood that had been collected in Tempus Blood RNA tubes. At every patch-test visit, the blood draw took place before the patch test was put on. Patients were considered eligible if aged 18 to 70, diagnosed with alopecia and deemed suitable for DPC therapy, and patients were excluded if pregnant. The data originate from a study of human T cells and chemical hapten exposure (dated by TCRdb to the early 2020s). Regarding the study in general: For sensitization, 2% DPC in acetone was applied to a roughly 2 cm by roughly 2 cm area of upper inner arm skin. Weekly therapeutic DPC doses were additionally applied to the scalp of patients throughout the roughly 25-week study period. Patch testing was done on the upper back using Finn chambers containing 0.01% DPC, and results were scored after 6 days according to International Contact Dermatitis Research Group standards. Alopecia areata with under or over 50% scalp involvement, alopecia totalis and alopecia universalis were represented in the patient cohort, which was mostly female. Libraries were combined into a pool for sequencing, and differences in TCR yield between samples came mainly from small differences in library volumes within the pool. The study tracked peripheral blood TCR repertoire changes in vivo during primary and secondary sensitization to the hapten diphenylcyclopropenone (DPC) in alopecia patients. Blood was sampled from patients pre-sensitization (week 0) and at 2, 6 and about 24 weeks after DPC sensitization. For TCR sequencing, blood came from 25 to 35 alopecia patients at anywhere from one to four time points (pre-sensitization, 2, 6 and 24 weeks). Each blood RNA sample was used to sequence both TCR alpha and TCR beta chains. On the study overall, not on this receptor specifically: No change with DPC sensitization was found in the number of TCRs above 1 in 1000 frequency, and no evidence of global repertoire structure alterations was found. Because all patients had alopecia, a presumed autoimmune disease, the immune response of the patients might differ from that of healthy individuals. Significantly more large CDR3 similarity clusters were formed by expanded TCRs than by pre-sensitization or healthy control sets, consistent with antigen-driven responses. Repeated subsampling changed both the strength of the expansion versus patch-test correlation and the threshold at which that correlation became significant. The number of PT1 expanded TCRs positively correlated with patch test score, significant at thresholds 8, 16 and 32 but not 4.

Sequenced here: whole blood, sampled in connection with sensitization to the hapten diphenylcyclopropenone (DPC). This receptor was obtained from a man between 50 and 59 years old with alopecia areata. Some clones in this sample may be carry-over from other donors' samples. The receptor chain draws on TRBV7-9 and TRBJ1-4, with no confidently assigned D gene. CDR3 loop: CASSLASANEKLFF. The nucleotide sequence reads TGTGCCAGCAGCTTGGCATCGGCTAATGAAAAACTGTTTTTT.